This is a list of T cell receptor beta chains from one sample in a study of T cell responses to AZD1222 COVID-19 vaccine. Sequenced by immunoSEQ multiplex PCR; TCRdb stores in-frame clones only, minus some. The data contain more than 50,000 clones, 70% to 90% of them singletons. Sequencing used peripheral blood, obtained on day 0 of AZD1222 vaccination. The source of these receptors is an adult in good health. Both conserved end residues are part of each CDR3. The order of the fields is V gene, D gene, clone size, J gene, CDR3 protein, CDR3 DNA. D genes are given only for firm matches. A clone size is listed for some rows: how often the clone was seen (once, few, many), or a class if it is expanded.

TRBV11-2,TRBD2,.,TRBJ2-3,CASSLGAAGGTDTQYF,TGTGCCAGCAGCTTAGGGGCAGCGGGGGGCACAGATACGCAGTATTTT
TRBV7-2,.,.,TRBJ2-7,CASSPIGQGIMTEQYF,TGTGCCAGCAGCCCTATCGGGCAGGGGATTATGACCGAGCAGTACTTC
TRBV11-2,.,.,TRBJ1-2,CASSLVAGMGGYTF,TGTGCCAGCAGCTTAGTCGCGGGGATGGGCGGCTACACCTTC
TRBV3-1/TRBV3-2,TRBD1,once,TRBJ1-1,CASSPKQGVNTEAFF,TGTGCCAGCAGCCCGAAACAGGGGGTGAACACTGAAGCTTTCTTT
TRBV7-2,.,.,TRBJ2-2,CASSLEKGIGELFF,TGTGCCAGCAGCTTAGAGAAGGGGATCGGGGAGCTGTTTTTT
TRBV4-1,.,few,TRBJ1-2,CASSQERGVHYGYTF,TGCGCCAGCAGCCAAGAACGGGGGGTACACTATGGCTACACCTTC
TRBV5-1,TRBD1,once,TRBJ2-7,CASSWGTAESYEQYF,TGCGCCAGCAGCTGGGGGACAGCGGAATCCTACGAGCAGTACTTC
TRBV11-2,.,.,TRBJ1-6,CASSPRIKGANSPLHF,TGTGCCAGCAGCCCCCGGATTAAAGGGGCCAATTCACCCCTCCACTTT
TRBV7-9,.,.,TRBJ2-7,CASSSWTNYEQYF,TGTGCCAGCAGCTCCTGGACAAACTACGAGCAGTACTTC
TRBV30,.,.,TRBJ1-2,CAWSPMASPAGGYTF,TGTGCCTGGAGTCCGATGGCTTCCCCAGCCGGTGGCTACACCTTC
TRBV18,.,once,TRBJ2-5,CASSPRGGAQETQYF,TGTGCCAGCTCTCCTCGAGGCGGCGCCCAAGAGACCCAGTACTTC
TRBV12-3/TRBV12-4,TRBD1,.,TRBJ1-2,CASSPRGPGGYTF,TGTGCCAGCAGCCCCAGGGGGCCAGGTGGCTACACCTTC
TRBV5-1,TRBD1,.,TRBJ1-6,CASSLVGDSNSPLHF,TGCGCCAGCAGCTTGGTTGGGGACAGTAATTCACCCCTCCACTTT
TRBV7-9,.,.,TRBJ1-6,CASSRGTGFFALHF,TGTGCCAGCAGCCGAGGGACCGGATTCTTTGCCCTCCACTTT
TRBV1,.,.,TRBJ1-4,CTSSFTRRITNEKLFF,TGCACCAGCAGCTTCACTCGGCGGATCACTAATGAAAAACTGTTTTTT
TRBV6-6,.,few,TRBJ1-6,CASSYSGGSYNSPLHF,TGTGCCAGCAGTTACTCGGGTGGGTCCTATAATTCACCCCTCCACTTT
TRBV4-1,.,.,TRBJ2-7,CASSHSVGPYEQYF,TGCGCCAGCAGCCACTCCGTTGGGCCCTACGAGCAGTACTTC
TRBV5-6,.,.,TRBJ2-1,CASSLRPPYNEQFF,TGTGCCAGCAGCTTACGACCCCCGTACAATGAGCAGTTCTTC
TRBV7-9,TRBD1,.,TRBJ1-2,CASSTSRTGFNYGYTF,TGTGCCAGCAGCACCTCTCGGACAGGGTTTAACTATGGCTACACCTTC
TRBV5-1,TRBD2,.,TRBJ2-5,CASKWEGETQYF,TGCGCCAGCAAGTGGGAGGGTGAGACCCAGTACTTC
TRBV7-2,.,.,TRBJ2-2,CASSRHPGAQVNTGELFF,TGTGCCAGCAGTCGACACCCAGGGGCCCAGGTGAACACCGGGGAGCTGTTTTTT
TRBV7-9,.,.,TRBJ1-5,CASSLNQDQPQHF,TGTGCCAGCAGCTTAAATCAAGACCAGCCCCAGCATTTT
TRBV2,.,.,TRBJ2-1,CASSPQGGAYNEQFF,TGTGCCAGCAGTCCCCAGGGGGGGGCCTACAATGAGCAGTTCTTC
TRBV11-3,.,once,TRBJ2-1,CASSLSGVEQFF,TGTGCCAGCAGCTTATCTGGTGTTGAGCAGTTCTTC
TRBV4-2,.,.,TRBJ1-2,CASFGGGAGYTF,TGTGCCAGTTTTGGCGGGGGCGCGGGCTACACCTTC
TRBV7-9,.,.,TRBJ1-1,CASSFRDTVFEAFF,TGTGCCAGCAGCTTCCGGGACACCGTTTTTGAAGCTTTCTTT
TRBV5-1,.,.,TRBJ1-4,CASSPLGLRGEKLFF,TGCGCCAGCAGCCCCCTGGGGCTCCGGGGTGAAAAACTGTTTTTT
TRBV29-1,TRBD1,.,TRBJ1-2,CSARLGQGHGYTF,TGCAGCGCCCGACTTGGACAGGGCCATGGCTACACCTTC
TRBV15,TRBD2,.,TRBJ2-5,CATSRDSGAQETQYF,TGTGCCACCAGCAGAGATAGCGGGGCTCAAGAGACCCAGTACTTC
TRBV5-1,.,.,TRBJ2-3,CASSPGTPTDTQYF,TGCGCCAGCAGCCCCGGGACCCCCACAGATACGCAGTATTTT
TRBV5-1,.,.,TRBJ2-3,CASSLEDPSTDTQYF,TGCGCCAGCAGCTTAGAAGATCCTAGCACAGATACGCAGTATTTT
TRBV18,.,.,TRBJ1-1,CASSPPATRTEAFF,TGTGCCAGCTCACCACCGGCCACGAGGACTGAAGCTTTCTTT
TRBV6-5,.,.,TRBJ1-4,CASSYGQGVSEKLFF,TGTGCCAGCAGTTACGGTCAGGGCGTGAGTGAAAAACTGTTTTTT
TRBV29-1,TRBD1,.,TRBJ1-1,CSVSTGMNTEAFF,TGCAGCGTATCGACAGGGATGAACACTGAAGCTTTCTTT
TRBV6-1,TRBD1,once,TRBJ2-5,CASSDYRDRGETQYF,TGTGCCAGCAGTGATTACCGGGACAGGGGAGAGACCCAGTACTTC
TRBV9,.,.,TRBJ1-2,CASSQRTGRNGYTF,TGTGCCAGCAGCCAACGGACCGGTCGAAATGGCTACACCTTC
TRBV5-1,TRBD2,.,TRBJ2-1,CASSVLAGDYNEQFF,TGCGCCAGCAGCGTACTAGCGGGGGACTACAATGAGCAGTTCTTC
TRBV19,.,.,TRBJ1-4,CASSMVRREKLFF,TGTGCCAGTAGTATGGTGCGCCGTGAAAAACTGTTTTTT
TRBV5-1,.,once,TRBJ1-5,CASSLDNMQPQHF,TGCGCCAGCAGCTTGGATAATATGCAGCCCCAGCATTTT
TRBV18,TRBD1,.,TRBJ2-2,CASSPGQDTGELFF,TGTGCCAGCTCACCTGGACAGGACACCGGGGAGCTGTTTTTT
TRBV19,TRBD2,.,TRBJ2-2,CASSGRTSGTGELFF,TGTGCCAGTAGTGGGAGGACTAGCGGCACCGGGGAGCTGTTTTTT
TRBV5-1,.,.,TRBJ1-1,CASSSGRGDEAFF,TGCGCCAGCAGTTCAGGGCGGGGCGATGAAGCTTTCTTT
TRBV11-2,.,.,TRBJ2-1,CASSLVPPEEQFF,TGTGCCAGCAGCTTAGTCCCCCCGGAGGAGCAGTTCTTC
TRBV5-4,.,.,TRBJ2-5,CASSPNGIKETQYF,TGTGCCAGCAGCCCCAACGGCATTAAAGAGACCCAGTACTTC
TRBV5-1,.,.,TRBJ2-2,CASSLAGELFF,TGCGCCAGCAGCTTGGCGGGGGAGCTGTTTTTT
TRBV20-1,.,.,TRBJ1-4,CSASGNRREKLFF,TGCAGTGCTAGTGGTAACCGTCGTGAAAAACTGTTTTTT
TRBV12-3/TRBV12-4,.,.,TRBJ2-5,CASSLRGGQYF,TGTGCCAGCAGTTTGAGGGGGGGCCAGTACTTC
TRBV11-2,.,.,TRBJ1-6,CASSLNRKHSPLHF,TGTGCCAGCAGCTTAAACAGAAAGCATTCACCCCTCCACTTT
TRBV5-1,.,.,TRBJ1-6,CASSPREGRSPLHF,TGCGCCAGCAGCCCCCGGGAGGGGCGGTCACCCCTCCACTTT
TRBV30,.,.,TRBJ1-5,CAWSPPMGGVRNQPQHF,TGTGCCTGGAGTCCACCAATGGGGGGAGTCCGCAATCAGCCCCAGCATTTT
TRBV7-9,TRBD1,.,TRBJ2-1,CASSSGGLIGHEQFF,TGTGCCAGCAGCTCAGGGGGTTTGATAGGACATGAGCAGTTCTTC
TRBV2,.,.,TRBJ2-7,CASNAPLEDEQYF,TGTGCCAGCAACGCCCCATTAGAGGATGAGCAGTACTTC
TRBV11-2,.,.,TRBJ1-2,CASSSTTGGRDYGYTF,TGTGCCAGCAGCTCAACCACGGGAGGACGGGACTATGGCTACACCTTC
TRBV10-3,.,.,TRBJ2-6,CAIRMDSGANVLTF,TGTGCCATCAGAATGGACTCTGGGGCCAACGTCCTGACTTTC
TRBV18,TRBD2,.,TRBJ2-3,CASSPQGRLAGGPAGLGTQYF,TGTGCCAGCTCACCCCAGGGCCGACTAGCGGGGGGGCCGGCCGGACTTGGTACGCAGTATTTT
TRBV27,.,.,TRBJ1-5,CASRLGGGSGNQPQHF,TGTGCCAGCAGGCTAGGGGGGGGCTCGGGCAATCAGCCCCAGCATTTT
TRBV7-9,TRBD1,few,TRBJ1-2,CASSLEGTGGASYGYTF,TGTGCCAGCAGCTTAGAGGGGACAGGGGGCGCAAGCTATGGCTACACCTTC
TRBV28,.,.,TRBJ1-2,CASRSRRGGSYGYTF,TGTGCCAGCAGATCACGTCGGGGGGGAAGCTATGGCTACACCTTC
TRBV15,.,.,TRBJ1-3,CATSLRVGQTGGNTIYF,TGTGCCACCAGCCTCCGCGTTGGCCAGACGGGTGGAAACACCATATATTTT
TRBV18,TRBD1,.,TRBJ1-1,CASSPPGQGAGNTEAFF,TGTGCCAGCTCACCTCCGGGACAGGGGGCTGGGAACACTGAAGCTTTCTTT